This TCR beta chain is from a study of beta chain features in type 1 diabetes. All of the isolated RNA was reverse transcribed, so expressed TCRB transcripts were sequenced. Clones were read by immunoSEQ multiplex PCR, and TCRdb kept only the in-frame ones, dropping some. This sample yields 200,000 to 250,000 clones, of which 11% are seen a single time; 1% to 1.5% belongs to the top ten. In germline, CDR1 is SGDLS, CDR2 YYNGEE. Trimming shortened V by 2 bases and J by 0 bases, and 6 bases separated the two germline ends. The CDR3 is made up of 15 amino acids. This sequence was found in a man aged 18 to 29 in good health. The source material was central memory CD4+ T cells from blood. The V call is TRBV9, the J call TRBJ2-6; D not certain. CDR3 nucleotides: TGTGCCAGCAGCGTCTGGCGCTCTGGGGCCAACGTCCTGACTTTC. Translating gives CASSVWRSGANVLTF.